The 20 T cell receptor beta chains in this list originate from one sample, sequenced in a study of T cells in Graves' hyperthyroidism and ophthalmopathy. Using RNA transcripts as the source, TCR beta CDR3 regions were amplified. The primer set for the first-round RT-PCR of the TCR CDR3 was HTBI. TCRdb reprocessed the multiplex PCR reads with MiXCR, giving one entry per CDR3 protein. This table has about 720,000 distinct CDR3 sequences, 15% to 20% appearing once. Source material: blood. These receptors were collected from a woman between 50 and 59 years old with Graves' hyperthyroidism that later progressed to Graves' ophthalmopathy.

The CDR3 coding sequence is TGTGCCAGCAGTGAGGAACAGGGCATTCAGCCCCAGCATTTT. Translating gives CASSEEQGIQPQHF. This chain uses TRBV25-1 with TRBJ1-5, with TRBD1 as a possible D gene (6 bases). Germline V CDR1 and CDR2: MGHDK, SYGVNS. CDR3 length: 14 residues. V was trimmed by 3 bases and J by 6 bases, leaving 12 bases between them.

This clonotype was observed many times. The chain is built from TRBV12-3 or TRBV12-4 and TRBJ2-7, with 8 bases identical to TRBD1. The length of the CDR3 is 13 residues. With 5 bases clipped from V and 6 bases from J, the junction kept 6 bases outside the gene matches. The CDR3 nucleotides read TGTGCCAGCAGTATACAGGGGGTTCGCGAGCAGTACTTC. Its translation is CASSIQGVREQYF.

This clonotype was counted many times. This chain connects TRBV7-9 to TRBJ1-4; D may be TRBD1 (5 bases). The V end was cut by 4 bases, the J end by 8 bases, with 11 bases between. Germline V lookup: CDR1 SEHNR, CDR2 FQNEAQ (reference sequence). The CDR3 has 13 amino acids. The chain's CDR3 is CASSSGRGEKLFF. CDR3 DNA sequence: TGTGCCAGCAGCTCCGGACGGGGGGAAAAACTGTTTTTT. The whole variable domain, remainder taken from reference TRBV7-9 and TRBJ1-4, is DTGVSQNPRHKITKRGQNVTFRCDPISEHNRLYWYRQTLGQGPEFLTYFQNEAQLEKSRLLSDRFSAERPKGSFSTLEIQRTEQGDSAMYLCASSSGRGEKLFFGSGTQLSVL.

The chain couples TRBV18 to TRBJ2-7; the D gene could be TRBD1 or TRBD2 (5 bases each). The germline gives CDR1 KGHSH, CDR2 LQKENI. Trimming cost V 1 base and J 7 bases, with 14 bases left between them. The CDR3 loop spans 14 amino acids. CDR3 in amino acids: CASSPLKGPGEQYF. Here the CDR3 DNA reads TGTGCCAGCTCACCACTGAAGGGGCCGGGGGAGCAGTACTTC.

Many counts were recorded for this clonotype. The rearrangement links TRBV3-1 to TRBJ2-7, with a possible D match to TRBD2 (6 bases). This CDR3 is built from 12 residues. In germline, CDR1 is LGHDT, CDR2 YNNKEL (reference sequence). V gave up 10 bases and J gave up 9 bases, with 19 bases separating them. The CDR3 DNA follows: TGTGCCACCTCTACGGGTCGGGAGCGGCAGTACTTC. Protein sequence: CATSTGRERQYF.

V usage is TRBV6-4 and J usage is TRBJ1-2; 7 bases are a match to TRBD1. V shed 7 bases and J 6 bases; nucleotides not matched to a gene: 2. This CDR3 has 11 amino acids. Germline CDR1 and CDR2: MRHNA and SNTAGT. CDR3 sequence: CASKQGNGYTF. The CDR3 DNA is TGTGCCAGCAAACAGGGGAATGGCTACACCTTC.

This clonotype was detected many times. This rearrangement joins TRBV2 to TRBJ2-3, with TRBD2 identical over 10 bases. The germline V gene encodes CDR1 SNHLY and CDR2 FYNNEI. V trimming: 3 bases; J trimming: 4 bases; junction bases outside the gene matches: 4. The CDR3 runs to 15 residues. CDR3 bases: TGTGCCAGCAGTGAGAGCGGGGGGGGTGCAGATACGCAGTATTTT. It translates to CASSESGGGADTQYF.

This clonotype has more than one count but fewer than ten. An end of the junction differs from the germline gene, which may be a read error. This chain uses TRBV7-2 with TRBJ1-2; D remains unclear. This CDR3 is 14 amino acids long. Germline CDR1 reads SGHTA; CDR2 reads FQGNSA. CDR3 sequence reads: CASSSGRTPYGYTF. The CDR3, as DNA: TGTGCCAGTAGCTCCGGACGCACCCCCTATGGCTACACCTTC.

Regarding this clonotype: Just one base apart from a much larger clone, this may be a read error. The chain's CDR3 is CASSPTDHYIF. CDR3 DNA sequence: TGTGCCAGCTCACCAACCGACCACTACATCTTC. The chain employs TRBV18 and TRBJ1-2; D is unclear. Germline CDR1 KGHSH, CDR2 LQKENI. The CDR3 spans 11 residues.

V and J are TRBV9 and TRBJ1-1; the D is unclear. From germline, CDR1 is SGDLS and CDR2 YYNGEE. The V end lost 0 bases, the J end lost 1 base, and 7 bases lay between the germline ends. This CDR3 has 14 residues. CDR3 sequence reads: CASSVAVGNTEAFF. DNA for the CDR3: TGTGCCAGCAGCGTAGCGGTGGGGAACACTGAAGCTTTCTTT.

This clonotype was found a few times. Germline is not matched at one junction end, which may reflect a read error. The chain employs TRBV27 and TRBJ1-5; 7 bases map to TRBD1. Germline lookup yields CDR1 MNHEY and CDR2 SMNVEV (reference sequence). The CDR3 covers 14 residues. CDR3 DNA sequence: TGTGCCAGCAGTTTCAAGGGGGCAAGCCAGCTCCAGCATTTT. Translating gives CASSFKGASQLQHF.

This clonotype was observed at least ten times. The CDR3 loop is CSATTGKDTQYF. CDR3 coding DNA: TGCAGTGCAACTACAGGGAAAGATACGCAGTATTTT. The J gene is TRBJ2-3, the V gene TRBV20-1, with D tentatively TRBD1 (6 bases). CDR1 is DFQATT and CDR2 is SNEGSKA in the germline V gene (reference sequence). The length of the CDR3 is 12 residues. V was trimmed by 6 bases and J by 5 bases, leaving 12 bases between them.

This clonotype was counted between two and nine times. This chain joins TRBV2 and TRBJ1-4, with D tentatively TRBD1 (5 bases). The CDR3 is 16 amino acids. Trimming pared 6 bases from V and 8 bases from J, leaving 22 bases between. Germline CDR1 reads SNHLY; CDR2 reads FYNNEI. This CDR3 reads CASSSLTGHSKEKLFF. As DNA, the CDR3 is TGTGCCAGCAGCTCCCTAACCGGACATTCGAAGGAAAAACTGTTTTTT.

This clonotype was observed a few times. It may be a read error: a sequence one base away is much more abundant. The chain carries TRBV11-2 and TRBJ2-7; D might be TRBD2 (7 bases). The ends were cut back, 1 base at V and 3 bases at J, with 19 bases in the middle. CDR3 length: 17 amino acids. CDR1 is SGHAT and CDR2 is FQNNGV in the germline V gene. The CDR3 reads CASSLAKGRGGNYEQYF. For the CDR3, the DNA is TGTGCCAGCAGCTTAGCGAAAGGCAGGGGAGGGAACTACGAGCAGTACTTC.

This clonotype was observed at least ten times. The chain couples TRBV6-5 to TRBJ1-4; D may be TRBD1 (5 bases). Between the trimmed V and J ends, which lost 2 bases and 8 bases, there was a span of 15 bases. Germline lookup yields CDR1 MNHEY and CDR2 SVGAGI. The CDR3 has 15 residues. The DNA of the CDR3 is TGTGCCAGCAGTTACACCGACAGACTTGGGGAAAAACTGTTTTTT. Translating gives CASSYTDRLGEKLFF.

This clonotype was counted between two and nine times. The gene calls are TRBV27 and TRBJ2-2; TRBD2 agrees at 8 bases. V lost 3 bases and J lost 5; bases outside the gene matches: 5. The V gene's germline CDR1 is MNHEY and CDR2 SMNVEV (reference sequence). CDR3 size: 15 residues. This chain's CDR3 is CASSFGGAGTGELFF. DNA of the CDR3: TGTGCCAGCAGTTTCGGGGGGGCGGGGACCGGGGAGCTGTTTTTT.

This clonotype was seen ten or more times. This chain joins TRBV20-1 and TRBJ1-5, with 7 bases lining up with TRBD1. Trimming at V came to 5 bases and at J to 0 bases, leaving 4 bases not matched to a gene. Germline loops: CDR1 DFQATT, CDR2 SNEGSKA (reference sequence). This CDR3 spans 14 amino acids. CDR3 sequence reads: CSAPGQASNQPQHF. DNA for the CDR3: TGCAGTGCTCCCGGACAGGCTAGCAATCAGCCCCAGCATTTT.

Many counts were recorded for this clonotype. The chain recombines TRBV30 with TRBJ1-1; no firm D call. The germline CDR1 and CDR2 sequences are GTSNPN and SVGIG (reference sequence). The V end lost 2 bases, the J end lost 0 bases, and 4 bases lay between the germline ends. This CDR3 is 12 amino acids long. CDR3 loop: CAWSRMNTEAFF. In DNA, the CDR3 is TGTGCCTGGAGTCGGATGAACACTGAAGCTTTCTTT. The complete variable domain, with remaining parts taken from reference TRBV30 and TRBJ1-1, reads SQTIHQWPATLVQPVGSPLSLECTVEGTSNPNLYWYRQAAGRGLQLLFYSVGIGQISSEVPQNLSASRPQDRQFILSSKKLLLSDSGFYLCAWSRMNTEAFFGQGTRLTVV.

This clonotype occurred a few times. The V call is TRBV10-1, the J call TRBJ2-2, with D unclear. The CDR3 is 13 amino acids. The V end was cut by 3 bases, the J end by 3 bases, with 5 bases between. CDR1 and CDR2 (germline): WNHNN, SYGVQD (reference sequence). Here the CDR3 DNA reads TGCGCCAGCAGTGATGGGTACACCGGGGAGCTGTTTTTT. Its protein product is CASSDGYTGELFF.

This clonotype was seen repeatedly, ten times or more. V gene TRBV5-1 combines with J gene TRBJ1-1, with TRBD1 as a possible D gene (6 bases). V was pared by 0 bases and J by 5 bases, with 11 bases between. This CDR3 region has 14 residues. CDR1 is SGHRS and CDR2 is YFSETQ in the germline V gene. The CDR3 protein is CASSLDRVVTEAFF. The DNA of the CDR3 is TGCGCCAGCAGCTTGGACAGGGTAGTAACTGAAGCTTTCTTT.